The 23 T cell receptor beta chains below all came from one sample that was sequenced in a study of PD-L1 blockade in urothelial cancer. The time point here: peripheral blood 6 weeks after treatment start. The protocol was immunoSEQ multiplex PCR, while the TCRdb copy is restricted to in-frame clones and leaves out a portion. Found here are roughly 76,000 clones, approximately 89% of them singletons; the top ten hold about 0.87%. Sequencing used PBMCs, obtained around atezolizumab (anti-PD-L1) treatment. The source of these receptors is a woman aged 80 or older with urothelial cancer.

This clone came up a few times. This rearrangement joins TRBV2 to TRBJ1-1; D not resolved. Germline CDR1 is SNHLY and CDR2 is FYNNEI. Trimming stripped 4 bases from V and 8 bases from J, with 5 bases between. This CDR3 spans 10 amino acids. DNA for the CDR3: TGTGCCAGCAGTGGCGGAGAAGCTTTCTTT. This codes for CASSGGEAFF.

This rearrangement joins TRBV19 to TRBJ2-3, with no clear D. The CDR3 has 14 residues. The germline V gene has CDR1 LNHDA and CDR2 SQIVND (reference sequence). Trimming shortened V by 7 bases and J by 0 bases, and 11 bases separated the two germline ends. In DNA, the CDR3 is TGTGCCAGTAAGGAGACTTCTAGCACAGATACGCAGTATTTT. Translating it yields CASKETSSTDTQYF.

The genes are TRBV13 and TRBJ2-7; TRBD2 aligns across 11 bases. The CDR3 runs 18 residues. Unmatched junction bases numbered 12, after V lost 5 bases and J lost 0 bases. Germline CDR1 reads PRHDT; CDR2 reads FYEKMQ (reference sequence). CDR3 in amino acids: CASSIRPGTSGISYEQYF. Written as DNA, the CDR3 is TGTGCCAGCAGCATCCGTCCCGGGACTAGCGGCATCTCCTACGAGCAGTACTTC. Full variable domain (missing parts from reference TRBV13 and TRBJ2-7): AAGVIQSPRHLIKEKRETATLKCYPIPRHDTVYWYQQGPGQDPQFLISFYEKMQSDKGSIPDRFSAQQFSDYHSELNMSSLELGDSALYFCASSIRPGTSGISYEQYFGPGTRLTVT.

This rearrangement joins TRBV15 to TRBJ1-2; D possibly corresponds to TRBD1 (6 bases). The CDR3 runs to 16 residues. The germline gives CDR1 LNHNV, CDR2 YYDKDF (reference sequence). V lost 4 bases, J lost 8 bases, and 23 bases lay in between. CDR3 in amino acids: CATSKQYNQGSRGYTF. DNA of the CDR3: TGTGCCACCAGCAAACAATACAACCAGGGGAGCAGGGGCTACACCTTC.

The genes are TRBV4-2 and TRBJ2-5; 10 bases fit TRBD2. Germline CDR1 is LGHNA and CDR2 is YNFKEQ. Trimming cost V 0 bases and J 5 bases; bases outside gene matches: 15. The CDR3 extends over 19 amino acids. This CDR3 is CASSQDLLASGRVWETQYF. CDR3 in DNA: TGTGCCAGCAGCCAAGATCTATTGGCTAGCGGGAGAGTCTGGGAGACCCAGTACTTC.

The chain couples TRBV11-2 to TRBJ2-1; D unresolved. V lost 4 bases to trimming and J lost 9 bases, with 13 bases between them. The CDR3 runs 13 residues. Per the germline V gene, CDR1 is SGHAT and CDR2 is FQNNGV. CDR3 DNA sequence: TGTGCCAGCAGCTCCCTACCTCTAGGTGAGCAGTTCTTC. It encodes CASSSLPLGEQFF. Using reference TRBV11-2 and TRBJ2-1 for the parts outside the CDR3, the full variable domain is EAGVAQSPRYKIIEKRQSVAFWCNPISGHATLYWYQQILGQGPKLLIQFQNNGVVDDSQLPKDRFSAERLKGVDSTLKIQPAKLEDSAVYLCASSSLPLGEQFFGPGTRLTVL.

The chain couples TRBV29-1 to TRBJ2-1, with D possibly matching TRBD2 (5 bases). CDR1 SQVTM and CDR2 ANQGSEA come from the germline V gene. The CDR3 contains 12 residues. Trimming shortened V by 3 bases and J by 7 bases, and 10 bases separated the two germline ends. CDR3 loop: CSVDVARNEQFF. The CDR3, as DNA: TGCAGCGTTGACGTAGCGAGGAATGAGCAGTTCTTC.

V is TRBV27 and J is TRBJ2-2; D call uncertain. The CDR3 is made up of 19 amino acids. Trimming left V 3 bases short and J 1 base short, with 21 bases between. Germline-derived CDR1 and CDR2 are MNHEY and SMNVEV (reference sequence). CDR3 DNA sequence: TGTGCCAGCAGTTTTTTAGTGCACCCGGTGAGGAAGAACACCGGGGAGCTGTTTTTT. As protein: CASSFLVHPVRKNTGELFF.

This clone was seen just once. The gene calls are TRBV19 and TRBJ1-4; a possible D gene is TRBD1 (6 bases). V lost 7 bases and J lost 0, with 12 bases in between. The CDR3 length is 15 residues. Germline V gives CDR1 LNHDA, CDR2 SQIVND (reference sequence). The CDR3 DNA reads TGTGCCAGTAACCTGGGGGCAGCAACTAATGAAAAACTGTTTTTT. Protein: CASNLGAATNEKLFF. Combining the CDR3 with reference TRBV19 and TRBJ1-4 gives the whole variable domain DGGITQSPKYLFRKEGQNVTLSCEQNLNHDAMYWYRQDPGQGLRLIYYSQIVNDFQKGDIAEGYSVSREKKESFPLTVTSAQKNPTAFYLCASNLGAATNEKLFFGSGTQLSVL.

The chain employs TRBV7-2 and TRBJ2-1, with 12 positions matching TRBD2. Germline V gene sequence: CDR1 SGHTA, CDR2 FQGNSA. This CDR3 region has 17 residues. Trimming removed 5 bases from V and 0 bases from J; junction bases left unmatched: 5. Here the CDR3 DNA reads TGTGCCAGCAGCCACCGACTAGCGGGGGTCTCCTACAATGAGCAGTTCTTC. Amino acids: CASSHRLAGVSYNEQFF.

The chain joins TRBV28 to TRBJ2-7; D gene ambiguous. Germline CDR1 and CDR2: MDHEN and SYDVKM. V was clipped by 1 base and J by 6 bases, with 4 bases between them. This CDR3 spans 11 amino acids. CDR3 residues: CASSLSSEQYF. CDR3 DNA sequence: TGTGCCAGCAGTTTATCCAGCGAGCAGTACTTC. Variable domain in full (rest from reference TRBV28 and TRBJ2-7): DVKVTQSSRYLVKRTGEKVFLECVQDMDHENMFWYRQDPGLGLRLIYFSYDVKMKEKGDIPEGYSVSREKKERFSLILESASTNQTSMYLCASSLSSEQYFGPGTRLTVT.

The chain joins TRBV9 to TRBJ2-7, with TRBD1 identical over 8 bases. The CDR3 covers 15 residues. In germline, CDR1 is SGDLS, CDR2 YYNGEE. The V gene end was trimmed by 3 bases and the J gene end by 2 bases; junction bases not matched to a gene: 7. CDR3 loop: CASSESTGVAYEQYF. The CDR3, as DNA: TGTGCCAGCAGCGAATCGACAGGGGTAGCCTACGAGCAGTACTTC.

The gene calls are TRBV6-1 and TRBJ2-1; 10 positions agree with TRBD2. J was trimmed by 8 bases and V by 8 bases; bases with no gene match: 9. CDR3 length: 14 residues. From germline, CDR1 is MNHNS and CDR2 SASEGT. In DNA form, the CDR3 reads TGTGCCAGCCGCCTAGCGGGAGTCCCCCATGAGCAGTTCTTC. It encodes CASRLAGVPHEQFF.

The chain employs TRBV28 and TRBJ1-5, with D possibly TRBD1 on 5 matching bases. V was pared by 7 bases and J by 7 bases, with 20 bases between. This CDR3 spans 15 amino acids. Germline V CDR1 and CDR2: MDHEN, SYDVKM. CDR3 residues: CASNFGGGGNQPQHF. DNA of the CDR3: TGTGCCAGCAATTTCGGTGGGGGGGGAAACCAGCCCCAGCATTTT.

The chain is built from TRBV27 and TRBJ2-1; D is perhaps TRBD1 (5 bases). V was pared by 5 bases and J by 2 bases, with 13 bases between. The V gene's germline CDR1 is MNHEY and CDR2 SMNVEV (reference sequence). The CDR3 extends over 15 amino acids. The CDR3 region has the DNA TGTGCCAGCAGTCCCACAGGCTCTGCCTACAATGAGCAGTTCTTC. Residues: CASSPTGSAYNEQFF.

V usage is TRBV28 and J usage is TRBJ1-1; no clear D. This CDR3 region has 13 residues. CDR1 and CDR2 from the germline V gene are MDHEN and SYDVKM. The V and J ends lost 6 bases and 5 bases respectively, with 13 bases between them. The CDR3 loop reads CASSLDGVTEAFF. For the CDR3, the DNA is TGTGCCAGCAGCCTAGACGGGGTGACTGAAGCTTTCTTT.

The rearrangement joins TRBV5-5 to TRBJ1-1; D perhaps matches TRBD1 (5 bases). Germline lookup yields CDR1 SGHKS and CDR2 YYEKEE (reference sequence). V lost 4 bases and J lost 1, with 11 bases in between. This CDR3 has 14 amino acids. The CDR3 protein is CASSAQGANTEAFF. CDR3 DNA sequence: TGTGCCAGCAGCGCTCAGGGTGCGAACACTGAAGCTTTCTTT.

The chain combines TRBV9 with TRBJ2-3; the D gene is possibly TRBD2 (6 bases). V was clipped by 4 bases and J by 4 bases, with 10 bases between them. Germline CDR1 is SGDLS and CDR2 is YYNGEE. The CDR3 loop spans 13 amino acids. CDR3 DNA sequence: TGTGCCAGCAGCACACGACTAGCAGATACGCAGTATTTT. The encoded protein is CASSTRLADTQYF.

The V call is TRBV2, the J call TRBJ2-1; 8 positions agree with TRBD1. The CDR3 is 14 residues long. The V gene end was trimmed by 7 bases and the J gene end by 10 bases; junction bases not matched to a gene: 12. In germline, CDR1 is SNHLY, CDR2 FYNNEI. The CDR3 region has the DNA TGTGCCAGCACCTCACAGGGGGTTACAGGAGAGCAGTTCTTC. Translated: CASTSQGVTGEQFF.

The chain joins TRBV19 to TRBJ2-7; 12 bases match TRBD2. This CDR3 spans 19 amino acids. The V and J ends lost 5 bases and 3 bases, in that order; junction bases with no gene match: 17. Germline CDR1 and CDR2: LNHDA and SQIVND (reference sequence). This chain's CDR3 is CASSSLGLAGQGNYYEQYF. In DNA, the CDR3 is TGTGCCAGTAGTTCCCTGGGACTAGCGGGCCAGGGAAACTACTACGAGCAGTACTTC.

This clone was picked up one time. The chain has TRBV4-1 and TRBJ2-1; tentatively, D is TRBD2 (6 bases). This CDR3 comprises 16 residues. Germline CDR1 is MGHRA and CDR2 is YSYEKL. Between the trimmed V and J ends, which lost 0 bases and 7 bases, there was a span of 16 bases. CDR3 sequence (DNA): TGCGCCAGCAGCCAAGAAAGAGATGGGGGGAGAAATGAGCAGTTCTTC. Its protein product is CASSQERDGGRNEQFF.

Concerning this clone: One junction end disagrees with the germline gene, perhaps due to a read error. The chain couples TRBV7-9 to TRBJ1-1; weak D call: TRBD1 (5 bases). Germline CDR1 and CDR2: SEHNR and FQNEAQ (reference sequence). The CDR3 is made up of 12 amino acids. DNA for the CDR3: TGCGCGGGGGGGGTCGGGAACACTGAAGCTTTCTTT. The encoded protein is CAGGVGNTEAFF.

V usage is TRBV4-2 and J usage is TRBJ2-5; 12 nucleotides align to TRBD2. This CDR3 region has 15 residues. CDR1 is LGHNA, CDR2 YNFKEQ, per germline. Losses at the gene ends were 2 bases for V and 5 bases for J; bases not matched to a gene: 3. For the CDR3, the DNA is TGTGCCAGCAGCCAACTAGCGGGAGGGACGGAGACCCAGTACTTC. As protein: CASSQLAGGTETQYF.